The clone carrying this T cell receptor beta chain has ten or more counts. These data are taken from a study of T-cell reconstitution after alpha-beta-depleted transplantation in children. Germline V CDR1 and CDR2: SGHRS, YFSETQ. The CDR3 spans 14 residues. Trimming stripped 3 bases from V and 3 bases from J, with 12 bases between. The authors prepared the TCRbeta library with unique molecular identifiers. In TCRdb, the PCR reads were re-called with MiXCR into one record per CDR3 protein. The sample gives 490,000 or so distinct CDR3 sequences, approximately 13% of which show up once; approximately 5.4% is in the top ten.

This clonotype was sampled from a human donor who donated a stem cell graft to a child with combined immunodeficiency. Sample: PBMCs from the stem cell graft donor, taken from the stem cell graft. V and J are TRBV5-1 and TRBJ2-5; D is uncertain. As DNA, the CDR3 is TGCGCCAGCAGCTCAGAGCACAAGGAAGAGACCCAGTACTTC. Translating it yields CASSSEHKEETQYF. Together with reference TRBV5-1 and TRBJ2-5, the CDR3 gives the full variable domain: KAGVTQTPRYLIKTRGQQVTLSCSPISGHRSVSWYQQTPGQGLQFLFEYFSETQRNKGNFPGRFSGRQFSNSRSEMNVSTLELGDSALYLCASSSEHKEETQYFGPGTRLLVL.